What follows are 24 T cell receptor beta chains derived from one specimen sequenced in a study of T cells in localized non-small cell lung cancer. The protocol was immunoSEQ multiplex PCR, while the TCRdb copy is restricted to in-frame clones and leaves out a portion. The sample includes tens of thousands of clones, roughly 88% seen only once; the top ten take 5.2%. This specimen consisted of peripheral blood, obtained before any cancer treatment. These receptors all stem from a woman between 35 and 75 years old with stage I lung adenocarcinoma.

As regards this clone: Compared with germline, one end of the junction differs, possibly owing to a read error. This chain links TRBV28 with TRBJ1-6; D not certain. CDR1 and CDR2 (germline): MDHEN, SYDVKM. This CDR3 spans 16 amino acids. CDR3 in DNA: TGTGCCAGCAGCACCTTTCGGCAGAGTAATAATTCAACCCTCCACTTT. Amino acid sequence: CASSTFRQSNNSTLHF.

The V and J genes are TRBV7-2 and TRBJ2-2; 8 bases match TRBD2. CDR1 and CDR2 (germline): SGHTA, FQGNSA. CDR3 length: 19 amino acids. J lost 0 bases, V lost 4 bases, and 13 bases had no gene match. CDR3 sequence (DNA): TGTGCCAGCAGCTCGACCTTACTAGCGGCTCGCGCGAACACCGGGGAGCTGTTTTTT. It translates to CASSSTLLAARANTGELFF.

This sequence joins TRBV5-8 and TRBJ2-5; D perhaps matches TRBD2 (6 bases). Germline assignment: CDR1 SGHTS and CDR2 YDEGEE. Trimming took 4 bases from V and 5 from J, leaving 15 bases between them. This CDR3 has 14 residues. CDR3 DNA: TGTGCCAGCAGCCCCGCCGGCCGGGGGGAGACCCAGTACTTC. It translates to CASSPAGRGETQYF.

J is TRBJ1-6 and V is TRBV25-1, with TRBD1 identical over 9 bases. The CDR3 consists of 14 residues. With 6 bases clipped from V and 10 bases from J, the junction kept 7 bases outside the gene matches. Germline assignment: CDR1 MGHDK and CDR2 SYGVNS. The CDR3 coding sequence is TGTGCCAGCAGGGAAACAGGGGGCGGGTCACCCCTCCACTTT. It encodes CASRETGGGSPLHF.

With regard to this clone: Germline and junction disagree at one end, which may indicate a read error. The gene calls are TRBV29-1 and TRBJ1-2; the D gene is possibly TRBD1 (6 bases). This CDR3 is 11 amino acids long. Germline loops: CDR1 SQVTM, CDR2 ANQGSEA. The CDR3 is CSVEHRVGYTF. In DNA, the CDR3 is TGCAGCGTCGAGCACAGGGTCGGCTACACTTTC.

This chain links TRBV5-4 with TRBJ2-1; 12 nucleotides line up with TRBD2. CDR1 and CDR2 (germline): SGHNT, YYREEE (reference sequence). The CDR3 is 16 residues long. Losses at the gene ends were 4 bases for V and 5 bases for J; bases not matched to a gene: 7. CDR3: CASSNPRTSGNNEQFF. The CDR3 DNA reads TGTGCCAGCAGCAATCCGAGGACTAGCGGGAACAATGAGCAGTTCTTC.

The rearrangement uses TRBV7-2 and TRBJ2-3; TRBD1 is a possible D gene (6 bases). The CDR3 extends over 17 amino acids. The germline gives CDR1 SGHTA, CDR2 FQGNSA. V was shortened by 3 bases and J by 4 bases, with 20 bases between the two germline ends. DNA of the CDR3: TGTGCCAGCAGCTTGGATAGGGGGTTATCAATCCCAGATACGCAGTATTTT. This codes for CASSLDRGLSIPDTQYF. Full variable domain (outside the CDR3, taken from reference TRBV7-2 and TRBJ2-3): GAGVSQSPSNKVTEKGKDVELRCDPISGHTALYWYRQSLGQGLEFLIYFQGNSAPDKSGLPSDRFSAERTGGSVSTLTIQRTQQEDSAVYLCASSLDRGLSIPDTQYFGPGTRLTVL.

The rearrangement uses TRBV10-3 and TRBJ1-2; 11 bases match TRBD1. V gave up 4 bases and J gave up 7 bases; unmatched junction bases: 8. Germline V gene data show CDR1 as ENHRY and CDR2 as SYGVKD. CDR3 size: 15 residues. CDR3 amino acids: CAISVAGQGVSGYTF. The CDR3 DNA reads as TGTGCCATCAGTGTCGCGGGACAGGGGGTTTCTGGCTACACCTTC.

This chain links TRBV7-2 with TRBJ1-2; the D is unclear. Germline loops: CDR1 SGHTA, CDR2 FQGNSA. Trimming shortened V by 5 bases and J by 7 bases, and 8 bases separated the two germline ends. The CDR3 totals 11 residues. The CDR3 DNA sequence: TGTGCCAGCAGCCTCGGAAGTGGCTACACCTTC. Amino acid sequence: CASSLGSGYTF.

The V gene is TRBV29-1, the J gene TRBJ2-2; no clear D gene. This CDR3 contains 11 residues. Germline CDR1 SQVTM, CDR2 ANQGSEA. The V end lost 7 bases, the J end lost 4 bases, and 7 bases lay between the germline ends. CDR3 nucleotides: TGCAGCGCGGACGGCACCGGGGAGCTGTTTTTT. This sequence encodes CSADGTGELFF.

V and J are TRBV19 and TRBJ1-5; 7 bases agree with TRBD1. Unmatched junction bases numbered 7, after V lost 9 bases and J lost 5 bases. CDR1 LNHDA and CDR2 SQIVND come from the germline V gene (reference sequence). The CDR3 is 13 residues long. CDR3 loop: CASRDRVDQPQHF. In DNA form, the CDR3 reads TGTGCCAGCCGCGACAGGGTGGATCAGCCCCAGCATTTT.

As DNA, the CDR3 is TGCGCCAGCAGCTTGAGTCGGGACAGAAACACCGGGGAGCTGTTTTTT. Translating it yields CASSLSRDRNTGELFF. The chain combines TRBV5-1 with TRBJ2-2; 7 nucleotides line up with TRBD1. CDR1 is SGHRS, CDR2 YFSETQ, per germline. With V trimmed by 1 base and J by 2 bases, 5 bases remained unmatched. The CDR3 consists of 16 residues.

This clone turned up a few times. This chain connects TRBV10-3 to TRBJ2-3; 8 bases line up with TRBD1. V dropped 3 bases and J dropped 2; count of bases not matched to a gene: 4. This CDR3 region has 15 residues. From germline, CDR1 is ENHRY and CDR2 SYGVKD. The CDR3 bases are TGTGCCATCAGTGAACCGGGACAGGTCACAGATACGCAGTATTTT. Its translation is CAISEPGQVTDTQYF.

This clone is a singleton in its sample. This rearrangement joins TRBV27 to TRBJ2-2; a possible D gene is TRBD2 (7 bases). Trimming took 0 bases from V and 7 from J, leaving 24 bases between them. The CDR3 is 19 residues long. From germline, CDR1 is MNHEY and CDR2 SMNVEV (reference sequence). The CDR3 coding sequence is TGTGCCAGCAGTTTATCGGGGGACAAGTCGGGGAGGGAAGGCGGGGAGCTGTTTTTT. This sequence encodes CASSLSGDKSGREGGELFF.

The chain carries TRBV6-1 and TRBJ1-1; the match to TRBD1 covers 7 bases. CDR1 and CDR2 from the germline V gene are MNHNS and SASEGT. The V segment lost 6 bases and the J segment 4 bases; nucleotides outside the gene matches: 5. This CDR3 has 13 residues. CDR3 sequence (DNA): TGTGCCAGCAGCCACTCAGGGGGCACTGAAGCTTTCTTT. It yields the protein CASSHSGGTEAFF.

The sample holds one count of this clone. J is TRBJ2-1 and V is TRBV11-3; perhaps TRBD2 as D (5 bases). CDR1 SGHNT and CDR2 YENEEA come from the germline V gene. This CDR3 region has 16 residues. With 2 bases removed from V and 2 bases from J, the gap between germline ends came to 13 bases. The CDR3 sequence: CASSLYGDGPYNEQFF. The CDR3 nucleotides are TGTGCCAGCAGCTTATACGGGGATGGGCCCTACAATGAGCAGTTCTTC.

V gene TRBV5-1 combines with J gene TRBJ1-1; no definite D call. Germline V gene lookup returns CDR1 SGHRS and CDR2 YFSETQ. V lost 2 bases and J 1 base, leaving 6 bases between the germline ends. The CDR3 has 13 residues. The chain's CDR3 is CASSFKGNTEAFF. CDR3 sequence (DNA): TGCGCCAGCAGCTTTAAAGGGAACACTGAAGCTTTCTTT.

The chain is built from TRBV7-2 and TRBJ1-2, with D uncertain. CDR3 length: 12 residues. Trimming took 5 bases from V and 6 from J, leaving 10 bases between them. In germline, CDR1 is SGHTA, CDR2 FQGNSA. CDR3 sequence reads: CASSHGRDGYTF. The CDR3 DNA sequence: TGTGCCAGCAGCCACGGAAGGGATGGCTACACCTTC.

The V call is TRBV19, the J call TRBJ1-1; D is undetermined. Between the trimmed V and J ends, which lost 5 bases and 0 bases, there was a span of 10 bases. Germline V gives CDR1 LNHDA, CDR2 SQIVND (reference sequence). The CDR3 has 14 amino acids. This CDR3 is CASSLRGVNTEAFF. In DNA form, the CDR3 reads TGTGCCAGTAGTTTAAGAGGTGTGAACACTGAAGCTTTCTTT.

The DNA of the CDR3 is TGTGCCAGCAGTGAGGGGCGGGGAGGGGGGAATGAAAAACTGTTTTTT. Protein: CASSEGRGGGNEKLFF. The J gene is TRBJ1-4, the V gene TRBV6-1, with D perhaps TRBD1 (6 bases). Trimming shortened V by 3 bases and J by 5 bases, and 16 bases separated the two germline ends. The CDR3 runs to 16 residues. Looked up from germline, CDR1 is MNHNS and CDR2 is SASEGT.

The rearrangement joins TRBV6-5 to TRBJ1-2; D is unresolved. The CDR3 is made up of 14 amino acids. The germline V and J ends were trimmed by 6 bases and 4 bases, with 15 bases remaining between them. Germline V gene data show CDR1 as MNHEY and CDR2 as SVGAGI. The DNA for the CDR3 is TGTGCCAGCAGGCGGACTCTGACCTCCTATGGCTACACCTTC. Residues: CASRRTLTSYGYTF.

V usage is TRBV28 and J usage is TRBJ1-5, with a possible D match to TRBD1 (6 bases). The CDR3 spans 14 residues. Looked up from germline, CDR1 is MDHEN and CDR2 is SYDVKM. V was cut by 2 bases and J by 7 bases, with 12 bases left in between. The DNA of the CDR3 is TGTGCCAGCAGTTTACCCCTCAGGGGACAGCCCCAGCATTTT. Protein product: CASSLPLRGQPQHF.

CDR3 region: CASSLGGQAGGSPLHF. CDR3 coding DNA: TGCGCCAGCAGCTTGGGCGGACAGGCCGGAGGTTCACCCCTCCACTTT. The chain is built from TRBV5-1 and TRBJ1-6, with TRBD1 matching 7 bases. Looked up from germline, CDR1 is SGHRS and CDR2 is YFSETQ. CDR3 length equals 16 residues. V dropped 0 bases and J dropped 9; count of bases not matched to a gene: 9.

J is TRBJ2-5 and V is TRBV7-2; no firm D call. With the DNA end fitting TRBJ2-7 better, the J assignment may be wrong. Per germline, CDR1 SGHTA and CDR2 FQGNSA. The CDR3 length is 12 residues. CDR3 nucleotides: TGTGCCAGCAGCCAACAGCGAGACGAGCAGTACTTC. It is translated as CASSQQRDEQYF.